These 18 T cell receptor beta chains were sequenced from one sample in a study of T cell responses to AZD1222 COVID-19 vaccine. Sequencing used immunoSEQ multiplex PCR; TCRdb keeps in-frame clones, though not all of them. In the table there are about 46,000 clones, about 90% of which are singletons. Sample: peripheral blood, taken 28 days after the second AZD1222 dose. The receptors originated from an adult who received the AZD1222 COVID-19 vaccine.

This CDR3 is CASSFSSIFSYNEQFF. DNA of the CDR3: TGTGCCAGCAGCTTCTCCTCGATATTCTCCTACAATGAGCAGTTCTTC. This sequence joins TRBV11-1 and TRBJ2-1; D gene uncertain. The CDR3 loop spans 16 amino acids. In germline, CDR1 is SGHAT, CDR2 FQDESV (reference sequence). The V end was cut by 3 bases, the J end by 0 bases, with 12 bases between.

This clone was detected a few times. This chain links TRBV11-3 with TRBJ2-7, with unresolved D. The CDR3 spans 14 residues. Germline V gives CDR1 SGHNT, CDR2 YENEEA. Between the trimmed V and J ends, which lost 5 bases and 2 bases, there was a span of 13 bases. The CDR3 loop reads CASSPYEKPYEQYF. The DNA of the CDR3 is TGTGCCAGCAGCCCATATGAGAAACCCTACGAGCAGTACTTC.

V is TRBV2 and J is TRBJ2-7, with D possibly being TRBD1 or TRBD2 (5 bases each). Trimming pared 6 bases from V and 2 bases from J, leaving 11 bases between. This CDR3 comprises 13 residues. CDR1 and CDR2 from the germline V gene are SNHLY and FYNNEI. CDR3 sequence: CASRRGQTYEQYF. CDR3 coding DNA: TGTGCCAGCAGGAGGGGCCAAACCTACGAGCAGTACTTC.

CDR3 amino acids: CASSPLGGSYEQYF. The CDR3 DNA sequence: TGTGCCAGCTCACCACTGGGGGGATCCTACGAGCAGTACTTC. The chain recombines TRBV18 with TRBJ2-7, with a tentative D call TRBD2 (6 bases). The V and J ends lost 1 base and 1 base respectively, with 8 bases between them. There are 14 residues in the CDR3. Per germline, CDR1 KGHSH and CDR2 LQKENI.

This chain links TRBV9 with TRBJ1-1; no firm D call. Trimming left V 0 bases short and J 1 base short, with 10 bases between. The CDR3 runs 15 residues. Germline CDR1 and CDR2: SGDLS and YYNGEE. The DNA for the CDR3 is TGTGCCAGCAGCGTAGTTGGGCAGAGGAACACTGAAGCTTTCTTT. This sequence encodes CASSVVGQRNTEAFF.

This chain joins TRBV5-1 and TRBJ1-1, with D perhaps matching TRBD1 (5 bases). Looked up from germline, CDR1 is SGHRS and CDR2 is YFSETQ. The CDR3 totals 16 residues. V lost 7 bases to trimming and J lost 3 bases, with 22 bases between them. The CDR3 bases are TGCGCCAGCGGGACCGGGGCGGTCCGAGTGCACACTGAAGCTTTCTTT. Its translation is CASGTGAVRVHTEAFF.

Here the CDR3 reads CSVERTGTNEQFF. The CDR3 region has the DNA TGCAGCGTTGAAAGGACTGGAACCAATGAGCAGTTCTTC. The rearrangement uses TRBV29-1 and TRBJ2-1; tentative D call: TRBD2 (5 bases). The length of the CDR3 is 13 residues. The V gene lost 2 bases and the J gene lost 6 bases, with 11 bases spanning the gap. Germline CDR1 is SQVTM and CDR2 is ANQGSEA.

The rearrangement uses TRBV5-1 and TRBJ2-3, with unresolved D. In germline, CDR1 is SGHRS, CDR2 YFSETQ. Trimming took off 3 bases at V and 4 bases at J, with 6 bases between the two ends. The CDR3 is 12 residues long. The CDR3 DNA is TGCGCCAGCAGCTCAGGATCAGATACGCAGTATTTT. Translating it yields CASSSGSDTQYF.

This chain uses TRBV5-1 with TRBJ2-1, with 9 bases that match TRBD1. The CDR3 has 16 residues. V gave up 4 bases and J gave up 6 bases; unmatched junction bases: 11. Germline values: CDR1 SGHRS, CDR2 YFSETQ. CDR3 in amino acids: CASSGWTGVEINEQFF. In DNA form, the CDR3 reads TGCGCCAGCAGCGGATGGACAGGGGTTGAGATCAATGAGCAGTTCTTC.

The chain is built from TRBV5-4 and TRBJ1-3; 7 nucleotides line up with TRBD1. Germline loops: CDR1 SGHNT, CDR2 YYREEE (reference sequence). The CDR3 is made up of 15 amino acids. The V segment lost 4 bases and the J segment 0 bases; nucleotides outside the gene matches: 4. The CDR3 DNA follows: TGTGCCAGCAGCCATCGGGACAGCTCTGGAAACACCATATATTTT. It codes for CASSHRDSSGNTIYF.

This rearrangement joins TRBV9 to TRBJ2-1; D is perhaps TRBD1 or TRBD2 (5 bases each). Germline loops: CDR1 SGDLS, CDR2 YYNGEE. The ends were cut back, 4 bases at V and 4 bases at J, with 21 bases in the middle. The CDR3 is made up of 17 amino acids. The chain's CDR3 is CASSLSSRDGSYNEQFF. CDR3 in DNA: TGTGCCAGCAGCCTCTCCTCCCGGGACGGATCATACAATGAGCAGTTCTTC.

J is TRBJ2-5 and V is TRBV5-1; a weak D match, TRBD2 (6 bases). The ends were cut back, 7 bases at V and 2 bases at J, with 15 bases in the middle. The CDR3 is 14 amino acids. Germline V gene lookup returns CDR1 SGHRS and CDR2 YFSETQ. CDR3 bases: TGCGCCAGCGGATCCCCGGGGGAGCAAGAGACCCAGTACTTC. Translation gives CASGSPGEQETQYF.

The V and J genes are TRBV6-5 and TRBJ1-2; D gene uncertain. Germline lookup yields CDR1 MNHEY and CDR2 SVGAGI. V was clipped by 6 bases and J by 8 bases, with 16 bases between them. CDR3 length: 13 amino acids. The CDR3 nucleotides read TGTGCCAGCAGGGCGGGGTCTTGGAGGGGCTACACCTTC. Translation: CASRAGSWRGYTF.

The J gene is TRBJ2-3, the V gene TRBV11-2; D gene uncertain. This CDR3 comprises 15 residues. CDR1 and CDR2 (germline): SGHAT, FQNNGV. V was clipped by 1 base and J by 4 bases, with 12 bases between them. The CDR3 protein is CASSLVGGFADTQYF. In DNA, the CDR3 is TGTGCCAGCAGCTTAGTGGGTGGATTCGCAGATACGCAGTATTTT. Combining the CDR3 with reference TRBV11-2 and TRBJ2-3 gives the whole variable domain EAGVAQSPRYKIIEKRQSVAFWCNPISGHATLYWYQQILGQGPKLLIQFQNNGVVDDSQLPKDRFSAERLKGVDSTLKIQPAKLEDSAVYLCASSLVGGFADTQYFGPGTRLTVL.

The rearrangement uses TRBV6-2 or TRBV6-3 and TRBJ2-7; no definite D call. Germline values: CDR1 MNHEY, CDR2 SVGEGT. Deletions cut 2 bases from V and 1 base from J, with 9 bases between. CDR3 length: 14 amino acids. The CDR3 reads CASSYAPVSYEQYF. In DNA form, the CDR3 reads TGTGCCAGCAGTTACGCACCCGTTTCCTACGAGCAGTACTTC.

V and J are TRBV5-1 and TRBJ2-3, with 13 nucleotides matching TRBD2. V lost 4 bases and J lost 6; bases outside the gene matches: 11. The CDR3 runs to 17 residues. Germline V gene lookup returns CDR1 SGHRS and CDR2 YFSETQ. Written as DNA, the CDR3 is TGCGCCAGCAGCCCGGCGGGACTAGCGGGATCGGGGGATACGCAGTATTTT. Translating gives CASSPAGLAGSGDTQYF.

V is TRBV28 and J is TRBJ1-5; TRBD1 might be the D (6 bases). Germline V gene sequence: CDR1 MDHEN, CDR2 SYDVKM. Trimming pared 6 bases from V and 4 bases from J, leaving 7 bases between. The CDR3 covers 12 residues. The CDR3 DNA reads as TGTGCCAGCAGGGACAGAAATCAGCCCCAGCATTTT. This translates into CASRDRNQPQHF.

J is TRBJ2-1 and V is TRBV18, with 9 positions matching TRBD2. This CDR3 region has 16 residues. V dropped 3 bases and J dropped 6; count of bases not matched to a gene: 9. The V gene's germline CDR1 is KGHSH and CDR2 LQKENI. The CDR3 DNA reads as TGTGCCAGCTCACCCCCGGGACTAGCTATTAGCAATGAGCAGTTCTTC. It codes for CASSPPGLAISNEQFF.